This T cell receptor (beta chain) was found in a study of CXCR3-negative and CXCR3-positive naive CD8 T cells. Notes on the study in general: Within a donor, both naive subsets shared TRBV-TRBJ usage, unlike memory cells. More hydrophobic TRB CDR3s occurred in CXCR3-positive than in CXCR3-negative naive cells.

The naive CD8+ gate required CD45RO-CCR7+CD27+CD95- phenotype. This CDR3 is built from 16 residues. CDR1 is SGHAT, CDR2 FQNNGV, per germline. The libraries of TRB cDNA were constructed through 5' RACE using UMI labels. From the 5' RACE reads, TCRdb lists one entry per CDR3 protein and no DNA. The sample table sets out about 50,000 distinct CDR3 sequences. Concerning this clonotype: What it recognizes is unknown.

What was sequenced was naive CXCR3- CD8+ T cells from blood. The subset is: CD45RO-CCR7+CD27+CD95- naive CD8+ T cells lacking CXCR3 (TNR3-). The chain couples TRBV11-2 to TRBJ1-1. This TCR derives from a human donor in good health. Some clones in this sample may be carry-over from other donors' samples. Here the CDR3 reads CASFLRVGDMNTEAFF.